These T cell receptor beta chains were read from a single sample in a study of early T cells in non-severe SARS-CoV-2 infection. From the 5' RACE reads, TCRdb called clonotypes with MiXCR, one entry per CDR3 protein. The table shows about 44,000 distinct CDR3 sequences, with about 25% occurring only once. The source was whole blood, collected at baseline. These receptor sequences come from an adult who was a healthcare worker with PCR-confirmed SARS-CoV-2 infection or an uninfected control (not recorded which). Each CDR3 is given with its conserved first and last residue. The D gene is left open where the match is weak. Clone size is stated in some rows and not others, as once, few, many or a class when expanded.

v_call	d_call	clone_size	j_call	cdr3_aa	cdr3_nt
TRBV7-2	TRBD1	.	TRBJ1-2	CASSGRQGPYGYTF	TGTGCCAGCAGCGGACGACAGGGGCCTTATGGCTACACCTTC
TRBV12-5	.	.	TRBJ2-7	CASGSGTAFTYEQYF	TGTGCTAGTGGTTCCGGGACTGCTTTTACCTACGAGCAGTACTTC
TRBV12-3/TRBV12-4	TRBD1	few	TRBJ2-1	CASSLRTGWGSNEQFF	TGTGCCAGCAGTCTGAGGACAGGATGGGGGAGCAATGAGCAGTTCTTC
TRBV11-3	.	.	TRBJ1-1	CASSSSTRNTEAFF	TGTGCCAGCAGCTCTTCGACACGGAACACTGAAGCTTTCTTT
TRBV7-9	TRBD1	.	TRBJ1-1	CASSFTTGAEAFF	TGTGCCAGCAGCTTTACCACAGGGGCTGAAGCTTTCTTT
TRBV4-3	.	few	TRBJ2-2	CASSQDSTPGLRRELFF	TGCGCCAGCAGCCAAGACTCCACCCCGGGGCTCCGCCGGGAGCTGTTTTTT
TRBV2	TRBD2	.	TRBJ2-3	CASSDSAGGLYGTQYF	TGTGCCAGCAGTGATTCGGCGGGGGGGCTGTATGGTACGCAGTATTTT
TRBV7-7	.	few	TRBJ1-1	CASSLSPRTEAFF	TGTGCCAGCAGCTTAAGCCCCAGGACTGAAGCTTTCTTT
TRBV4-1	.	.	TRBJ1-1	CASSQRRRTEAFF	TGCGCCAGCAGCCAGCGGAGGAGAACTGAAGCTTTCTTT
TRBV9	TRBD1	.	TRBJ2-7	CASSGGTDSYEQYF	TGTGCCAGCAGCGGTGGGACAGACTCCTACGAGCAGTACTTC
TRBV20-1	TRBD1	.	TRBJ2-3	CSARDPRGTAYTDTQYF	TGCAGTGCTAGAGATCCCAGGGGGACAGCTTACACAGATACGCAGTATTTT
TRBV12-3/TRBV12-4	.	.	TRBJ2-3	CASRPISGTQYF	TGTGCCAGCAGGCCTATATCGGGGACGCAGTATTTT
TRBV9	.	.	TRBJ1-1	CASSVSPNTEAFF	TGTGCCAGCAGCGTAAGCCCTAACACTGAAGCTTTCTTT
TRBV20-1	.	.	TRBJ2-7	CSASRGVEQYF	TGCAGTGCTAGCAGGGGGGTCGAGCAGTACTTC
TRBV14	.	.	TRBJ1-6	CASSQAAVGRSYNSPLHF	TGTGCCAGCAGCCAAGCCGCGGTGGGCCGCTCCTATAATTCACCCCTCCACTTT
TRBV6-6	TRBD1	few	TRBJ1-5	CASSSPAGQGAASNQPQHF	TGTGCCAGCAGTTCCCCCGCCGGACAGGGGGCTGCTAGCAATCAGCCCCAGCATTTT
TRBV10-2	.	.	TRBJ2-5	CASSVNLRETQYF	TGCGCCAGCAGTGTGAACCTCCGGGAGACCCAGTACTTC
TRBV7-6	.	.	TRBJ1-6	CASSLGSNSPLHF	TGTGCCAGCAGCTTAGGGAGTAATTCACCCCTCCACTTT
TRBV5-1	.	.	TRBJ1-1	CASSRPGGKEAFF	TGCGCCAGCAGCCGTCCTGGGGGGAAAGAAGCTTTCTTT
TRBV7-9	TRBD1	few	TRBJ2-7	CASSLSGGRDEQYF	TGTGCCAGCAGCTTATCAGGGGGCAGGGACGAGCAGTACTTC
TRBV6-1	.	.	TRBJ2-1	CASSQFDNEQFF	TGTGCCAGCAGTCAATTCGACAATGAGCAGTTCTTC
TRBV30	.	few	TRBJ2-7	CAWSVFPDIGEQYF	TGTGCCTGGAGTGTATTCCCCGACATCGGCGAGCAGTACTTC
TRBV5-1	.	.	TRBJ1-2	CASSLEWGKDGYTF	TGCGCCAGCAGCTTGGAATGGGGGAAAGATGGCTACACCTTC
TRBV12-3/TRBV12-4	.	.	TRBJ2-5	CASGETQYF	TGTGCCAGCGGAGAGACCCAGTACTTC
TRBV10-3	TRBD1	.	TRBJ2-5	CAISDSDRGLETQYF	TGTGCCATCAGTGATTCGGACAGGGGGCTTGAGACCCAGTACTTC
TRBV12-3/TRBV12-4	.	.	TRBJ1-1	CASSLRTFEAFF	TGTGCCAGCAGTTTAAGGACATTTGAAGCTTTCTTT
TRBV7-9	.	few	TRBJ1-6	CASSPAGQAYNSPLHF	TGTGCCAGCAGCCCAGCAGGGCAGGCCTATAATTCACCCCTCCACTTT
TRBV10-2	.	.	TRBJ1-2	CASSESGETPNYGYTF	TGCGCCAGCAGTGAGTCCGGTGAGACTCCTAACTATGGCTACACCTTC
TRBV7-6	TRBD1	few	TRBJ2-2	CASSLVRGQIGELFF	TGTGCCAGCAGCTTAGTAAGGGGGCAGATCGGGGAGCTGTTTTTT
TRBV6-2/TRBV6-3	.	few	TRBJ2-7	CASGKGTYEQYF	TGTGCCAGCGGTAAGGGGACCTACGAGCAGTACTTC
TRBV4-2	.	few	TRBJ2-1	CASSRGLNEQFF	TGTGCCAGCAGCCGGGGGTTGAATGAGCAGTTCTTC
TRBV10-3	.	.	TRBJ2-7	CAIKSRQDEVYEQYF	TGTGCCATCAAGAGCAGACAAGACGAGGTCTACGAGCAGTACTTC
TRBV12-3/TRBV12-4	.	.	TRBJ1-4	CASTLQGAPNEKLFF	TGTGCCAGCACCCTACAGGGAGCCCCTAATGAAAAACTGTTTTTT
TRBV11-3	TRBD1	.	TRBJ2-1	CASSSGEDRAYNEQFF	TGTGCCAGCAGCTCCGGAGAGGACAGGGCCTACAATGAGCAGTTCTTC
TRBV5-1	TRBD1	.	TRBJ1-2	CASSRDRGGNGYTF	TGCGCCAGCAGCCGAGACAGGGGAGGAAATGGCTACACCTTC
TRBV27	.	few	TRBJ2-7	CASSFGRPYEQYF	TGTGCCAGCAGTTTTGGTCGGCCCTACGAGCAGTACTTC
TRBV25-1	.	few	TRBJ2-7	CASRLGAYEQYF	TGTGCCAGCAGACTGGGGGCCTACGAGCAGTACTTC
TRBV12-3/TRBV12-4	.	few	TRBJ2-3	CASSDLADTQYF	TGTGCCAGCAGTGACTTAGCAGATACGCAGTATTTT
TRBV6-6	.	.	TRBJ1-4	CASSPAGLEATNEKLFF	TGTGCCAGCAGTCCCGCGGGGCTCGAGGCAACTAATGAAAAACTGTTTTTT
TRBV25-1	.	few	TRBJ2-5	CASSALQTQETQYF	TGTGCCAGCAGTGCCCTCCAAACCCAAGAGACCCAGTACTTC